This T cell receptor (beta chain) was captured by sequencing in a study of cytomegalovirus exposure and HLA in healthy donors. Study at large: A subsequent analysis reported that the 120 or so validation repertoires were produced on the same platform that had also been used for the roughly 670 first-cohort repertoires. Study-wide points: In a later analysis, first-cohort TCR clusters were found to tend to co-occur in the 120 or so validation repertoires. Cytomegalovirus-associated TCR beta chains were listed, numbering roughly 150.

About this clone: What it binds is not known.

The donors were part of the 120-subject validation cohort, which stood apart from the roughly 670-subject first cohort. The V and J ends lost 5 bases and 3 bases respectively, with 10 bases between them. Germline assignment: CDR1 SGHTA and CDR2 FQGNSA. CDR3 length: 14 residues. Profiled with immunoSEQ multiplex PCR; TCRdb holds only in-frame clones, not every one. There are approximately 230,000 clones in the sample; about 90% occur only once, and about 11% lies in the top ten. The clonotype originates from a man younger than 35 in good health and CMV-seropositive. The sequenced material came from PBMCs. V usage is TRBV7-2 and J usage is TRBJ1-4; a weak D match, TRBD1 (5 bases). The CDR3 region has the DNA TGTGCCAGCAGCCAGACGGGGGCTAATGAAAAACTGTTTTTT. Protein: CASSQTGANEKLFF.